This T cell receptor (beta chain) was documented in a study of beta chain features in type 1 diabetes. Study results and limitations: Comparison showed that naive, central memory and Treg TCRB repertoires appeared more similar among patients than among healthy donors.

Details on this clone: The antigen is not known. One end of the junction is discordant with germline, which a read error may explain.

Expressed TCRB transcripts were sequenced because the isolated RNA had all been reverse transcribed beforehand. Data came from immunoSEQ multiplex PCR; TCRdb stores just in-frame clones and leaves some out. The profile shows about 330,000 clones, 11% of them singletons. The receptor was isolated from a woman aged 25 to 39 in good health. The sample consisted of naive CD4+ T cells from blood.

CDR3 sequence reads: CASSQVEGTAIFF. The CDR3 coding sequence is TGCGCCAGCAGCCAGGTTGAAGGGACAGCTATTTTCTTC. This chain joins TRBV4-3 and TRBJ1-2; 7 nucleotides agree with TRBD1. The CDR3 loop spans 13 amino acids. Germline V CDR1 and CDR2: LGHNA, YSLEER.